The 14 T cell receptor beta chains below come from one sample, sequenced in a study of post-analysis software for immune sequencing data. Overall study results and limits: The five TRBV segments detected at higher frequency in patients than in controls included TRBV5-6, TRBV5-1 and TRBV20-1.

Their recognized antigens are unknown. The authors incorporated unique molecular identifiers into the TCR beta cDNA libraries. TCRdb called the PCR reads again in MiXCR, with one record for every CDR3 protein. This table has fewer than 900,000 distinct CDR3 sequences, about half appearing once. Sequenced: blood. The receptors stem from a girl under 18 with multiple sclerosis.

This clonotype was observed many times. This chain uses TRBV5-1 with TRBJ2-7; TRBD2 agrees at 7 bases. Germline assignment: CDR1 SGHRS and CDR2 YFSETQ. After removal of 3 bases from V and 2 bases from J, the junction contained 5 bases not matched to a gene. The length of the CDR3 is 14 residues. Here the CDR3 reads CASSWRAGTYEQYF. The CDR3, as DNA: TGCGCCAGCAGCTGGAGAGCGGGAACCTACGAGCAGTACTTC. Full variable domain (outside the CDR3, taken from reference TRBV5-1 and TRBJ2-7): KAGVTQTPRYLIKTRGQQVTLSCSPISGHRSVSWYQQTPGQGLQFLFEYFSETQRNKGNFPGRFSGRQFSNSRSEMNVSTLELGDSALYLCASSWRAGTYEQYFGPGTRLTVT.

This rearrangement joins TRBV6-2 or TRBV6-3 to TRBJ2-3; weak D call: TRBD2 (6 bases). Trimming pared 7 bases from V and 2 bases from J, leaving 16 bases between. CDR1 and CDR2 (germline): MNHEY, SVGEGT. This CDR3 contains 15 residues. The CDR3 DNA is TGTGCCAGCACCCAATGGGACTTCTCCACAGATACGCAGTATTTT. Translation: CASTQWDFSTDTQYF.

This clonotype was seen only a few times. CDR3 sequence: CASSYLSTGGGDYGYTF. In DNA form, the CDR3 reads TGTGCCAGCAGTTACCTCTCGACAGGGGGCGGGGACTATGGCTACACCTTC. This rearrangement joins TRBV6-6 to TRBJ1-2, with TRBD1 identical over 10 bases. This CDR3 is built from 17 residues. Trimming took 2 bases from V and 3 from J; bases not matched to a gene: 9. The germline gives CDR1 MNHNY, CDR2 SVGAGI (reference sequence).

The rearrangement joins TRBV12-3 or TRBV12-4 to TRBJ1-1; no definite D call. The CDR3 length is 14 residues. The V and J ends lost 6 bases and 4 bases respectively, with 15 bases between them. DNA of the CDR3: TGTGCCAGCAGCCCCGGACGGGTGAGCACTGAAGCTTTCTTT. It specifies CASSPGRVSTEAFF.

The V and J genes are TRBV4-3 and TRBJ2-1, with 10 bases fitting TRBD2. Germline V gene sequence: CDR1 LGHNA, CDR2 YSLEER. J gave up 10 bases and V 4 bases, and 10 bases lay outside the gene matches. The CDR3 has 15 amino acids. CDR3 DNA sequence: TGCGCCAGCAGCCTCATAGCGGGAGGCTTTCAGGAGCAGTTCTTC. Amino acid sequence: CASSLIAGGFQEQFF.

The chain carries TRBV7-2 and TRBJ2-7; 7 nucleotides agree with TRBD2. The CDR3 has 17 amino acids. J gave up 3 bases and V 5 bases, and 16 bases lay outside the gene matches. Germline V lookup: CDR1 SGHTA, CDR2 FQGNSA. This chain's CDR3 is CASSTEGPRDYYYEQYF. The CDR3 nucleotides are TGTGCCAGCAGCACCGAAGGCCCCCGGGACTACTACTACGAGCAGTACTTC.

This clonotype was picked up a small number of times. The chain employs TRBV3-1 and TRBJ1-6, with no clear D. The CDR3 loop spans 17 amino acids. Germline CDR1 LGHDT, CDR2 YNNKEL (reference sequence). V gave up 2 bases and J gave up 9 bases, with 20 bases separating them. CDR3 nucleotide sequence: TGTGCCAGCAGCCAACGGTTGATCGGAACGTTTTTTTCACCCCTCCACTTT. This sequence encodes CASSQRLIGTFFSPLHF.

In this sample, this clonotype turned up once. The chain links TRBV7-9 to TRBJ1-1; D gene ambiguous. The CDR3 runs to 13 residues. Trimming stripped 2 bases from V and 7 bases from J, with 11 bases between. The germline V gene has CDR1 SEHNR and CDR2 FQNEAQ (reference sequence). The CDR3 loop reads CASSLRTEDEAFF. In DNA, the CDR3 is TGTGCCAGCAGCTTAAGGACGGAGGATGAAGCTTTCTTT.

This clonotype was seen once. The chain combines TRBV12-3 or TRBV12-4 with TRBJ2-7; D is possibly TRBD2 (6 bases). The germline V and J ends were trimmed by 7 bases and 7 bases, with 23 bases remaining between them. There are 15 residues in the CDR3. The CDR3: CASKPTAGSYNEQYF. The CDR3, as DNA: TGTGCCAGCAAGCCCACGGCGGGGTCCTACAATGAGCAGTACTTC.

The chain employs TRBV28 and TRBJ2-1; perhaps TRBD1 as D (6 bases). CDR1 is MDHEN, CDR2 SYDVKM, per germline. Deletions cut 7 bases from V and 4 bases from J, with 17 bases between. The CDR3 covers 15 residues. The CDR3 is CASTPTQGRYNEQFF. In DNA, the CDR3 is TGTGCCAGCACCCCCACTCAGGGGAGATACAATGAGCAGTTCTTC.

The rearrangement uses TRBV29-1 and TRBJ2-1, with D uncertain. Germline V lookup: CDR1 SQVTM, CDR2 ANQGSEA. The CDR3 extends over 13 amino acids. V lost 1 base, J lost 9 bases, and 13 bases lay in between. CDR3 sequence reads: CSVEGGSDSEQFF. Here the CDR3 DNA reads TGCAGCGTTGAAGGTGGTAGTGACTCTGAGCAGTTCTTC.

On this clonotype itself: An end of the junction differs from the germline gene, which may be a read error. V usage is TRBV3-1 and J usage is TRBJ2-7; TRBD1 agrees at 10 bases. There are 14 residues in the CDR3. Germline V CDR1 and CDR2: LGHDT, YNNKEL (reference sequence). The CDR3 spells CASSQRTGGYEQYF. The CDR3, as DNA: TGCGCCAGCAGCCAAAGGACAGGGGGCTACGAGCAGTACTTC.

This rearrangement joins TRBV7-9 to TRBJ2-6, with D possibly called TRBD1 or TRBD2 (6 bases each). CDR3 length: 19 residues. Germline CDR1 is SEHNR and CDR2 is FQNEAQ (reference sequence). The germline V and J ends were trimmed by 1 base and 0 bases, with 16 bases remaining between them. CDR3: CASSLGRGVETSGANVLTF. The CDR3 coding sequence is TGTGCCAGCAGCTTAGGGAGGGGGGTAGAGACCTCTGGGGCCAACGTCCTGACTTTC.

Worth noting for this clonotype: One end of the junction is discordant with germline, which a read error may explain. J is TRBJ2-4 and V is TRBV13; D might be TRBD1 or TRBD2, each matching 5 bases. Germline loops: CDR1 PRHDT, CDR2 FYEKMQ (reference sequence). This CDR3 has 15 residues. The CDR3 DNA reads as TGTGCCAGCAGCGGGGGACCGGGGAACCTCTACGAGCAGTACTTT. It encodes CASSGGPGNLYEQYF.